This T cell receptor beta chain stems from a study of cytomegalovirus exposure and HLA in healthy donors (dated by TCRdb to between 2016 and 2019). Study-level background: According to a later analysis, one platform produced both the roughly 120 validation repertoires and the 620 or so repertoires of the first cohort. The study aimed to test whether cataloging public T cell receptors could reveal signatures of past pathogen exposure. A separate validation cohort of more than 100 different subjects was used in addition to the 666-subject first cohort. High-throughput TCR immunosequencing, statistical association of individual TCRs with disease status, and machine learning were combined to predict cytomegalovirus infection status. The full study reports these points: In vitro tests confirmed that a few of the cytomegalovirus-associated TCR beta chains recognize cytomegalovirus antigens. Most TCR sequences were observed very rarely across donors, whereas some public TCRs were present in many individuals. According to the authors, the approach could potentially be generalized to other disease states and immunological phenotypes. All 120 or so repertoires were used to score co-occurrence in the validation cohort in a later analysis, because that analysis had no HLA typing for the cohort. The study listed 150 to 200 TCR beta chains as associated with cytomegalovirus. The classifier was reported to diagnose cytomegalovirus status with high specificity and sensitivity in both the original cohort and the validation cohort. A later analysis found that TCRs clustered in the first cohort also tended to co-occur in the 130 or so validation repertoires, with more than 90% of cluster scores above 0.

Libraries were constructed by the immunoSEQ multiplex PCR assay. The paper's processing steps were these. A statistical classification framework was built for diagnosing cytomegalovirus status from the catalog of TCR beta chain sequences. As stored in TCRdb, this immuneACCESS dataset retains in-frame rearrangements with V and J assigned. A fraction of the clones does not appear; measured against another copy, unresolved V genes explain less than half of the discrepancy, and the remainder lacks a known reason. V and J calls plus clone size are reproduced from that table; the DNA served to infer D and trimming. The sample contains more than 200,000 clones, about 92% of them found a single time. Clones ranked in the top ten supply approximately 3% of the sample. As for this clone: Its specific antigen is unknown. There are no base qualities to consult, and no much larger clone falls within one base.

The donors were included in the validation cohort of roughly 120 subjects, a group kept apart from the roughly 680-subject first cohort. The material sequenced was PBMCs. The sequence was collected from a woman aged 25 to 39 in good health and CMV-seronegative.

The CDR3 in this case is CSVEGAGPSWPVHNEQFF. DNA sequence: TGCAGCGTTGAAGGCGCAGGGCCCTCTTGGCCTGTCCACAATGAGCAGTTCTTC. The sequence joins TRBV29-1 to TRBJ2-1, with TRBD1 as a weak D call on 5 bases. Trimming at the junction amounts to 1 base on V and 5 bases on J, and the germline ends lie 24 bases apart. The germline V gene gives CDR1 as SQVTM and CDR2 as ANQGSEA. The CDR3 holds 18 amino acids from the cysteine to the phenylalanine. Kept here is only the CDR3 DNA, which spans 54 bases and is read in frame from base 1.